Reported below is one TCR beta chain. The entry originates in a study of blood T cell repertoires in COVID-19. The wider study: COVID-19 samples collected from the United States, Italy and Spain covered acute and convalescent phases. Sample material is recorded as cDNA or gDNA derived from T cells, B-cell-depleted T cells, or PBMCs.

In the source study's methods: Reference gene primer amplification gave nucleated cell count estimates. TCRdb's table, derived via immunoSEQ multiplex PCR, lists solely in-frame clones and lacks some. The DNA gave D and trimming, while V, J and clone size come from that table. This sample has approximately 69,000 clones; 82% occur once, and the top ten carry approximately 13%. In germline, CDR1 is KGHDR, CDR2 SFDVKD. The CDR3 covers 16 residues. The germline V and J ends were trimmed by 2 bases and 3 bases, with 12 bases remaining between them. The chain has TRBV24-1 and TRBJ2-2; weak D call: TRBD2 (7 bases). The sequenced sample consisted of peripheral blood. The clonotype comes from a woman of 80 years or more with acute or convalescent COVID-19. In DNA form, the CDR3 reads TGTGCCACCAGTGATTGGGGGGGGCTAGACACCGGGGAGCTGTTTTTT. This codes for CATSDWGGLDTGELFF.